This paragraph reports one TCR beta chain. What this receptor recognizes is not known. No much larger clonotype is one base removed from it; base qualities were not supplied. Inclusion was restricted to participants for whom at least one PBMC sample before ART initiation and at least two post-ART samples were available. Every participant with HIV received treatment in the United States of America. Before DNA extraction, cryopreserved samples of about 0.95-10 million PBMC were thawed and then washed. At the time of the earliest PBMC sample, participants with HIV were aged between about 20 and 54 years. Per participant, PBMC samples came from 1-4 timepoints prior to ART initiation and 2-8 timepoints following ART initiation, for a median of 7 samples. For every participant, serial HIV viral load, CD4+ T-cell count, ART history and demographic data were obtained. Genomic DNA was extracted from unsorted PBMC with a Qiagen kit on a QIAcube, with processing performed in batches of 12 samples.

The CDR3 runs 18 amino acids, cysteine and phenylalanine included. CDR3 DNA is the only sequence kept; it has 54 bases, read in frame from the first base. CDR1 and CDR2 are read off the germline V gene (reference sequence) as MNHEY and SMNVEV. V and J are truncated by 4 bases and 0 bases respectively, leaving an intervening sequence of 22 bases. This entry comes from a study of long-term antiretroviral therapy in people with HIV (dated by TCRdb to the early 2020s). A note on the overall study: The earliest samples were collected approximately a decade before the 2015 WHO recommendation for immediate ART, a period when ART was typically delayed until CD4 counts fell. A retrospective serial study tested whether changes in peripheral blood TRB repertoire composition and diversity were associated with ART initiation and durable HIV suppression. A total of about 200 cryopreserved PBMC samples were contributed to the cohort by 30 adults with confirmed HIV infection, with samples collected serially over a mean of roughly six years (range 1-12). Among the approximately 32 participants with HIV, eleven to twelve were female. No cross-contamination during QIAcube processing was shown when test extractions of a monoclonal T-cell line were performed alongside roughly 30 polyclonal samples. Study-level results and caveats: Owing to limited PBMC availability, only the TCR beta chain was sequenced, without alpha chain pairing. Compared with controls, HIV repertoires had narrower CDR3 length ranges, and the network structure pointed to an antigen-experienced repertoire that shifted only slightly toward naive after ART. Unsorted PBMC were profiled instead of sorted CD4+ and CD8+ T cells because pre-ART samples had limited cell numbers. The samples span the years 2004 to 2017, and the ART regimens used at that time may not be as effective as current regimens. ART initiation was associated with a significant increase in TRB diversity, but diversity stayed significantly below transplant donor controls even after long-term ART. Inferences about post-ART repertoire changes were limited because no data were available on ART adherence, viral resistance or therapy changes. Expanded TRB clones identified before ART initiation dominated the repertoire across all time points, though the dominance fluctuated and decreased in many PLHIV after ART.

The immunoSEQ hsTCRB v3.0 assay was used at survey level resolution to sequence the TRB variable region. A depth of roughly 35,000-55,000 T-cell genomes per sample was targeted for TRB sequencing. TRB libraries were pooled and sequenced on an Illumina MiSeq using a v3 150-cycle kit. In the authors' own workflow: Analysis of repertoires was carried out in R inside a reproducible Nextflow workflow spanning QC, data transformation and analysis. LymphoSeq2, an R package for exploring AIRR-Seq data, was used to implement the custom analyses. A few samples yielding fewer than 5000 total TRB sequences were excluded, leaving more than 150 analyzed HIV repertoires. Among the approximately 190 HIV repertoires that were kept, under 60 were collected before ART initiation and about 130 were collected after ART initiation. Each repertoire was downsampled to 5000 TRB nucleotide sequences, and summary statistics were averaged across 100 downsampling iterations. Only TRB sequences with CDR3 regions of at least seven amino acids were retained for analysis. Two measures captured diversity: a Shannon entropy-derived clonality score and the Gini coefficient. In repertoire networks, the top 5000 CDR3 amino acid sequences were linked whenever an edit distance of one separated two sequences. GLIPH2 predicted antigen specificity groups and MHC restriction for TRB CDR3 amino acid sequences. CDR3 amino acid sequences were matched against VDJdb and McPAS-TCR to flag known CMV, EBV, HIV or tissue antigen associations. Pre-ART, post-ART and control groups were compared with Wilcoxon signed-rank tests and Holm-Bonferroni correction. This is the immuneACCESS table as TCRdb keeps it, with only in-frame sequences that have V and J called. A part of the clones is gone; compared with another copy, unresolved V genes explain less than half, and the rest is unexplained. V and J calls and clone size are copied from that table; D and trimming were computed from the DNA. The sample yields approximately 15,000 clones; under 80% were counted once. The ten largest clones take up 25% to 35% of the sample.

This TCR derives from a middle-aged man with HIV. Recombination linked TRBV27 to TRBJ2-7; TRBD2 might be the D gene, on 5 matching bases. Sample: unsorted PBMCs, taken 3.1 years after starting antiretroviral therapy. The CDR3 amino acid sequence is: CASSYSGLQTLGSYEQYF. The sequenced DNA: TGTGCCAGCAGTTATTCGGGATTACAGACTTTAGGCTCCTACGAGCAGTACTTC.